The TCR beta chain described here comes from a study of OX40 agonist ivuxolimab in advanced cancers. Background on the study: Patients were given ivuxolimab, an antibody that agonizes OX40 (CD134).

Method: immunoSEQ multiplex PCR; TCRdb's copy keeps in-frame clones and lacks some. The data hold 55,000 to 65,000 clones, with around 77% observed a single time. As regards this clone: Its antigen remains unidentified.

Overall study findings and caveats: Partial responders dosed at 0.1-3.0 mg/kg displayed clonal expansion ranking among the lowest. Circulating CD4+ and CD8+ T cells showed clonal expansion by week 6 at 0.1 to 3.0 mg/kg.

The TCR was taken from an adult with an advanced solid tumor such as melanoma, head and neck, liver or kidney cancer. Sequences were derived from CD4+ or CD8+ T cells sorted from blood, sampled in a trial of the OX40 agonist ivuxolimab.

The CDR3 DNA follows: TGTGCCAGCAGTTATGTGACTAGCGCAACCGGGGAGCTGTTTTTT. Its protein is CASSYVTSATGELFF. The chain combines TRBV27 with TRBJ2-2; 8 nucleotides agree with TRBD2. This CDR3 has 15 residues. The germline V gene encodes CDR1 MNHEY and CDR2 SMNVEV (reference sequence). V lost 4 bases and J lost 5; bases outside the gene matches: 6.